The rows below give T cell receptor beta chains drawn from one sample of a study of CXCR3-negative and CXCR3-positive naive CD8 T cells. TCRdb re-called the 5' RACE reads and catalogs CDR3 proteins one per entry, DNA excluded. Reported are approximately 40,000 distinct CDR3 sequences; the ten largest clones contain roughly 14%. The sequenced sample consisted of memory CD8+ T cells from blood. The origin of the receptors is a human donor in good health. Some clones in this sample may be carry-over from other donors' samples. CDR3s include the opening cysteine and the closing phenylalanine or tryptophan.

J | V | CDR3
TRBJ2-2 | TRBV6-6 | CASSYGLAGVTGELFF
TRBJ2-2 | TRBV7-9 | CASTIRQGENTGELFF
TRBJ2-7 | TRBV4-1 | CASSETQGGEQYF
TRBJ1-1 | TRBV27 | CASNAQENTEALF
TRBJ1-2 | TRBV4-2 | CASSQDLGGLGGYTF
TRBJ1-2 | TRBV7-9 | CASRVGGLDYGYTF
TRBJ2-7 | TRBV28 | CASSFGHEQYF
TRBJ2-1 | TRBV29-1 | CSVGFRGVNEQFF
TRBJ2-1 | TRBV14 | CASSQLAGGPLNEQFF
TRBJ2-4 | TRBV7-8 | CASSLNKVQLGLAGVDF
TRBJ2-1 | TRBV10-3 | CAISEPGQGSYNEQFF
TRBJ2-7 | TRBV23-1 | CASSQSGRANYEQYF
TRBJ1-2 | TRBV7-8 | CASSYTGGSGYTF
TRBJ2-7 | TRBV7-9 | CASSLLASGEQYF
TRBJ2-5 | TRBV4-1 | CASSQSGDQETQYF
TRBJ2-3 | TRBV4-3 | CASSQGDRDTDTQYF